The clone carrying this T cell receptor (beta chain) came up a few times. Its antigen remains unidentified. The sample originates from a study of regulatory T cells in long-lasting Graves disease. General study findings and limits: Among samples with persistent disease, TRBV28, TRBJ1-2 and TRBJ2-5 were favored.

The CDR3 has 15 residues. V gave up 6 bases and J gave up 3 bases, with 15 bases separating them. Looked up from germline, CDR1 is LNHDA and CDR2 is SQIVND (reference sequence). Combining iRepertoire HTBI primers with Arm-PCR of CDR3 regions, the authors built TCR beta libraries. One entry per CDR3 protein, called by TCRdb with MiXCR from the multiplex PCR reads. The sample lists 300,000 to 400,000 distinct CDR3 sequences; over 15% were seen once. Time point of the sample: newly diagnosed GD, antithyroid drugs for less than 3 months. PBMCs were the source of the RNA used for TCR sequencing. The data were also submitted as part of a second study, on T cells in Graves' hyperthyroidism and ophthalmopathy.

The sample consisted of peripheral blood mononuclear cells (PBMCs), taken at new diagnosis, from a patient treated with antithyroid drugs. The chain uses TRBV19 and TRBJ2-4, with TRBD2 as a possible D gene (7 bases). The clonotype comes from a man in his forties or fifties with Graves disease. The CDR3 DNA is TGTGCCAGTAGCCCCGGGGAGGGGGGCAAAAACATTCAGTACTTC. Amino acids: CASSPGEGGKNIQYF.